These T cell receptor beta chains were read from a single sample in a study of technical replicates of blood from several donors. Repertoires were generated with immunoSEQ multiplex PCR, while TCRdb's copy carries only in-frame clones and drops some. The sample records fewer than 90,000 clones, around 92% being singletons. Material for sequencing was T cells isolated from PBMCs. All receptors come from a human donor in good health. Both conserved end residues are part of each CDR3. D genes are given only for firm matches. A row's size may be missing; if present it is once, few, many or a size class.

clone_size,j_call,d_call,v_call,cdr3_nt,cdr3_aa
.,TRBJ2-1,TRBD2,TRBV14,TGTGCCAGCAGCCATAGGACTAGATACAATGAGCAGTTCTTC,CASSHRTRYNEQFF
.,TRBJ1-2,TRBD1,TRBV27,TGTGCCAGCAGTTCCCCCGGGACAGGGGGCGCTAACTATGGCTACACCTTC,CASSSPGTGGANYGYTF
.,TRBJ1-1,.,TRBV9,TGTGCCAGCAGCGTAGCTAGCAGGGGCGCGAACACTGAAGCTTTCTTT,CASSVASRGANTEAFF
once,TRBJ2-7,TRBD1,TRBV19,TGTGCCAGTAGTATAGGCACAGGGGTAGGGTACTACGAGCAGTACTTC,CASSIGTGVGYYEQYF
.,TRBJ1-5,.,TRBV2,TGTGCCAGCAGTGGCCGGGGGGCGGGCAATCAGCCCCAGCATTTT,CASSGRGAGNQPQHF
.,TRBJ1-4,TRBD1,TRBV6-5,TGTGCCAGCAGTACAGGGGCCCATGAAAAACTGTTTTTT,CASSTGAHEKLFF
.,TRBJ2-7,.,TRBV7-2,TGTGCCAGCAGCCCTGGCGGAACCTACGAGCAGTACTTC,CASSPGGTYEQYF
.,TRBJ1-2,.,TRBV2,TGTGCCAGCAGTCTCGACAGAGACGCTTATGGCTACACCTTC,CASSLDRDAYGYTF
.,TRBJ1-2,TRBD1,TRBV6-5,TGTGCCAGCAGCCCCACCGGGACAGGGAACTATGGCTACACCTTC,CASSPTGTGNYGYTF
.,TRBJ2-1,TRBD2,TRBV5-6,TGTGCCAGCAGCTTGGAGCTCTGGACTAGCGGGATAAATGAGCAGTTCTTC,CASSLELWTSGINEQFF